The present T cell receptor (beta chain) was sequenced within a study of blood T cell repertoires in COVID-19 (dated by TCRdb to between 2020 and 2021). In terms of the full investigation: The collaborator samples originated in the United States, Italy and Spain and spanned the acute and convalescent phases of COVID-19. The dataset comprised deeply sampled blood TCRbeta repertoires from subjects exposed to, actively infected with, or recovered from COVID-19. Samples were obtained from the ongoing ImmuneRACE study (first 160 participants) and from about 1,300 subjects provided by 6 global collaborators. The material from the prospective study consisted of cDNA or gDNA derived from T cells, B-cell-depleted T cells, or PBMCs. The repertoires were released in a freely available public database meant as a resource for research on the immune response to SARS-CoV-2. Where available, HLA class I and class II types were taken from metadata supplied by the sample provider and were not determined by assay-based typing. Nearly every sample came with metadata listing a de-identified subject ID, COVID-19 status, age in years and sex.

Comments on this clone: Its antigen is unknown. No much larger clonotype is one base removed from it; base qualities were not supplied.

The investigation overall reported the following: The amount of clinical and demographic metadata varied by source and participant and was provided uncurated.

Whole blood was collected in K2EDTA tubes by collaborating institutions according to the institutions' own protocols. For TCRbeta analysis, collaborators shipped samples in one of three forms: frozen whole blood, isolated PBMCs, or DNA extracted from either of those sample types. TCRbeta CDR3 regions were amplified from genomic DNA using the immunoSEQ Assay, a bias-controlled multiplex PCR. The original methods were these. Nucleated cell counts per sample were estimated from amplification of reference gene primers within the assay. Sequence reads were collapsed and filtered to measure the absolute abundance of every unique TCRbeta CDR3 rearrangement. For each sample, productive Simpson clonality was calculated by taking the square root of Simpson's diversity index across productive rearrangements. The immuneACCESS repertoire file appears here via TCRdb, limited to in-frame rearrangements. These files lack a portion of the clones; in checked studies, under half of the deficit traces to unresolved V genes, and the cause of the others is not known. Clone size and V and J calls were adopted from that table, with D and trimming inferred from the DNA. This sample has approximately 200,000 clones in its table, and approximately 90% of those were observed once. The ten top clones hold roughly 4.1% of the sample.

The specimen was peripheral blood. This receptor was obtained from a man aged 45-65 years with acute or convalescent COVID-19.

This receptor carries the CDR3 CASSLSLGTGTEAFF. The bases are TGTGCCAGCAGCTTATCCCTGGGGACAGGCACTGAAGCTTTCTTT. The chain uses TRBV5-5 and TRBJ1-1, and TRBD1 matches 8 of the central bases. The germline V gene (reference sequence) yields SGHKS for CDR1 and YYEKEE for CDR2. Reading from cysteine to phenylalanine, the CDR3 counts 15 amino acids. Left in the record is the CDR3 DNA by itself, 45 bases read in frame from the first base. Trimming leaves V shorter by 2 bases and J shorter by 4 bases, with the junction holding 7 bases beyond the gene matches.